This is a list of T cell receptor beta chains from one sample in a study of blood T cell repertoires in COVID-19. This table comes from immunoSEQ multiplex PCR, and its TCRdb copy is limited to in-frame clones, with some not included. The data show over 300,000 clones, 80% to 90% seen once. Sequencing was carried out using PBMCs or T cells enriched from blood (not recorded which). Receptor source: a young woman who had recovered from COVID-19. CDR3s include the opening cysteine and the closing phenylalanine or tryptophan. Fields, in order: J gene, V gene, D gene, clone size, CDR3 protein, CDR3 DNA. A D gene is named only where the DNA matches it firmly. Rows may omit the clone size; those that give it use once, few, many or a size class.

J gene: TRBJ2-7; V gene: TRBV11-2; D gene: TRBD2; clone size: NA; CDR3 protein: CASSLGSGRSYEQYF; CDR3 DNA: TGTGCCAGCAGCTTAGGTAGCGGGAGGTCCTACGAGCAGTACTTC
J gene: TRBJ1-4; V gene: TRBV9; D gene: NA; clone size: NA; CDR3 protein: CASSVGGDINEKLFF; CDR3 DNA: TGTGCCAGCAGCGTAGGAGGGGACATAAATGAAAAACTGTTTTTT
J gene: TRBJ1-1; V gene: TRBV19; D gene: NA; clone size: NA; CDR3 protein: CASSIDRTAEAFF; CDR3 DNA: TGTGCCAGTAGTATAGATAGGACAGCAGAAGCTTTCTTT
J gene: TRBJ2-1; V gene: TRBV28; D gene: TRBD1; clone size: once; CDR3 protein: CASSSTTTGVGSYNEQFF; CDR3 DNA: TGTGCCAGCAGTTCCACGACTACAGGGGTGGGCTCCTACAATGAGCAGTTCTTC
J gene: TRBJ1-2; V gene: TRBV12-3/TRBV12-4; D gene: NA; clone size: NA; CDR3 protein: CASSLAENYGYTF; CDR3 DNA: TGTGCCAGCAGTTTGGCGGAAAACTATGGCTACACCTTC
J gene: TRBJ1-1; V gene: TRBV5-1; D gene: NA; clone size: NA; CDR3 protein: CASSFNGPNTEAFF; CDR3 DNA: TGCGCCAGCAGCTTCAATGGGCCGAACACTGAAGCTTTCTTT
J gene: TRBJ2-2; V gene: TRBV6-6; D gene: NA; clone size: NA; CDR3 protein: CASSSSPRQLGELFF; CDR3 DNA: TGTGCCAGCAGTTCCTCTCCGCGACAGCTCGGAGAGCTGTTTTTT
J gene: TRBJ1-2; V gene: TRBV28; D gene: TRBD1; clone size: NA; CDR3 protein: CASSLRGQGYGYTF; CDR3 DNA: TGTGCCAGCAGTTTGCGGGGACAGGGCTATGGCTACACCTTC
J gene: TRBJ1-2; V gene: TRBV9; D gene: TRBD1; clone size: NA; CDR3 protein: CASSVGVAGVGQGRLTPYGYTF; CDR3 DNA: TGTGCCAGCAGCGTAGGGGTTGCGGGTGTGGGACAGGGACGACTTACGCCATATGGCTACACCTTC
J gene: TRBJ1-1; V gene: TRBV6-4; D gene: NA; clone size: NA; CDR3 protein: CASRVEANTEAFF; CDR3 DNA: TGTGCCAGTCGGGTGGAAGCGAACACTGAAGCTTTCTTT
J gene: TRBJ2-1; V gene: TRBV4-2; D gene: NA; clone size: NA; CDR3 protein: CASSQDSGQFRGGEQFF; CDR3 DNA: TGTGCCAGCAGCCAAGATTCCGGACAGTTCCGAGGCGGTGAGCAGTTCTTC
J gene: TRBJ1-4; V gene: TRBV27; D gene: NA; clone size: NA; CDR3 protein: CASSPTDPNEKLFF; CDR3 DNA: TGTGCCAGCAGCCCAACAGATCCTAATGAAAAACTGTTTTTT
J gene: TRBJ2-7; V gene: TRBV12-5; D gene: TRBD1; clone size: NA; CDR3 protein: CASGSRGQGGTYEQYF; CDR3 DNA: TGTGCTAGTGGTAGCCGGGGACAGGGGGGTACCTACGAGCAGTACTTC
J gene: TRBJ1-2; V gene: TRBV27; D gene: TRBD1; clone size: NA; CDR3 protein: CASSYRGRGSSYGYTF; CDR3 DNA: TGTGCCAGCAGTTACAGGGGGCGCGGCAGTAGCTATGGCTACACCTTC
J gene: TRBJ2-1; V gene: TRBV7-2; D gene: TRBD2; clone size: NA; CDR3 protein: CASSSKREWNEQFF; CDR3 DNA: TGTGCCAGCAGCTCAAAGCGGGAGTGGAATGAGCAGTTCTTC
J gene: TRBJ1-5; V gene: TRBV4-1; D gene: NA; clone size: NA; CDR3 protein: CASSQDGANQPQHF; CDR3 DNA: TGCGCCAGCAGCCAAGATGGGGCGAATCAGCCCCAGCATTTT
J gene: TRBJ1-2; V gene: TRBV28; D gene: NA; clone size: NA; CDR3 protein: CASTVPPYGYTF; CDR3 DNA: TGTGCCAGCACTGTTCCGCCCTACGGCTACACCTTC
J gene: TRBJ2-5; V gene: TRBV11-3; D gene: NA; clone size: once; CDR3 protein: CASSPSPWDSPLQETQYF; CDR3 DNA: TGTGCCAGCAGTCCATCCCCATGGGACTCACCTCTACAAGAGACCCAGTACTTC
J gene: TRBJ1-1; V gene: TRBV5-1; D gene: NA; clone size: NA; CDR3 protein: CASSLAGTPEMNTEAFF; CDR3 DNA: TGCGCCAGCAGCTTGGCGGGGACACCGGAGATGAACACTGAAGCTTTCTTT
J gene: TRBJ1-5; V gene: TRBV5-5; D gene: NA; clone size: NA; CDR3 protein: CASSLRGNQPQHF; CDR3 DNA: TGTGCCAGCAGCTTGAGGGGGAATCAGCCCCAGCATTTT
J gene: TRBJ2-3; V gene: TRBV28; D gene: NA; clone size: NA; CDR3 protein: CASSPYWDTQYF; CDR3 DNA: TGTGCCAGCAGCCCCTATTGGGATACGCAGTATTTT
J gene: TRBJ1-5; V gene: TRBV28; D gene: TRBD1; clone size: NA; CDR3 protein: CASLTGGGYSNQPQHF; CDR3 DNA: TGTGCCAGCCTGACAGGGGGCGGTTATAGCAATCAGCCCCAGCATTTT
J gene: TRBJ2-3; V gene: TRBV6-4; D gene: NA; clone size: many; CDR3 protein: CASSERGTDTQYF; CDR3 DNA: TGTGCCAGCAGTGAGAGGGGCACAGATACGCAGTATTTT
J gene: TRBJ1-1; V gene: TRBV5-6; D gene: TRBD1; clone size: NA; CDR3 protein: CASSFQGGRTEAFF; CDR3 DNA: TGTGCCAGCAGCTTTCAGGGGGGTCGTACTGAAGCTTTCTTT
J gene: TRBJ1-3; V gene: TRBV18; D gene: TRBD1; clone size: NA; CDR3 protein: CASSPTGGAGNTIYF; CDR3 DNA: TGTGCCAGCTCACCGACAGGGGGCGCCGGAAACACCATATATTTT
J gene: TRBJ1-2; V gene: TRBV5-1; D gene: NA; clone size: NA; CDR3 protein: CASSLEAAVELHGYTF; CDR3 DNA: TGCGCCAGCAGCTTGGAGGCAGCGGTCGAGCTACATGGCTACACCTTC
J gene: TRBJ1-5; V gene: TRBV24-1; D gene: TRBD1; clone size: few; CDR3 protein: CATSDLHSDSPGGKPQHF; CDR3 DNA: TGTGCCACCAGTGATTTGCACTCTGACAGTCCAGGGGGAAAGCCCCAGCATTTT
J gene: TRBJ1-5; V gene: TRBV30; D gene: TRBD1; clone size: NA; CDR3 protein: CAWSTQGYSNQPQHF; CDR3 DNA: TGTGCCTGGAGTACACAGGGGTATAGCAATCAGCCCCAGCATTTT
J gene: TRBJ1-5; V gene: TRBV5-3; D gene: NA; clone size: NA; CDR3 protein: CARRPRKSQHF; CDR3 DNA: TGTGCCAGAAGACCCCGCAAGAGTCAGCATTTT
J gene: TRBJ1-4; V gene: TRBV24-1; D gene: TRBD1; clone size: once; CDR3 protein: CATSEFRQGPNEKLFF; CDR3 DNA: TGTGCCACCAGTGAATTCCGACAGGGCCCTAATGAAAAACTGTTTTTT
J gene: TRBJ2-2; V gene: TRBV9; D gene: NA; clone size: NA; CDR3 protein: CASSNRVGGNTGELFF; CDR3 DNA: TGTGCCAGCAGCAACCGGGTCGGGGGGAACACCGGGGAGCTGTTTTTT
J gene: TRBJ2-7; V gene: TRBV24-1; D gene: NA; clone size: NA; CDR3 protein: CATIIKGTHSYEQYF; CDR3 DNA: TGTGCCACCATCATAAAAGGGACACACTCCTACGAGCAGTACTTC
J gene: TRBJ2-2; V gene: TRBV19; D gene: NA; clone size: NA; CDR3 protein: CASRGPPNTGELFF; CDR3 DNA: TGTGCCAGTAGGGGGCCTCCGAACACCGGGGAGCTGTTTTTT
J gene: TRBJ1-2; V gene: TRBV28; D gene: NA; clone size: NA; CDR3 protein: CASSPSSTGRYGYTF; CDR3 DNA: TGTGCCAGCAGTCCCTCTTCGACAGGACGCTATGGCTACACCTTC
J gene: TRBJ1-2; V gene: TRBV5-1; D gene: NA; clone size: NA; CDR3 protein: CASSQSNYGYTF; CDR3 DNA: TGCGCCAGCAGCCAATCAAACTATGGCTACACCTTC
J gene: TRBJ1-6; V gene: TRBV27; D gene: NA; clone size: NA; CDR3 protein: CASKTAGGLNSPLHF; CDR3 DNA: TGTGCCAGCAAGACGGCGGGAGGGCTTAATTCACCCCTCCACTTT
J gene: TRBJ2-7; V gene: TRBV10-3; D gene: NA; clone size: once; CDR3 protein: CATGVVSYEQYF; CDR3 DNA: TGTGCCACAGGGGTTGTCTCCTACGAGCAGTACTTC
J gene: TRBJ1-1; V gene: TRBV3-1/TRBV3-2; D gene: NA; clone size: NA; CDR3 protein: CASSQAAGTLSAFF; CDR3 DNA: TGTGCCAGCAGCCAAGCGGCGGGGACCCTCAGTGCTTTCTTT
J gene: TRBJ2-3; V gene: TRBV2; D gene: TRBD2; clone size: few; CDR3 protein: CASSASGRITDTQYF; CDR3 DNA: TGTGCCAGCAGTGCTAGCGGGAGAATCACAGATACGCAGTATTTT
J gene: TRBJ1-5; V gene: TRBV24-1; D gene: NA; clone size: NA; CDR3 protein: CATSGRSDGEWVPVAQHF; CDR3 DNA: TGTGCCACCAGTGGCCGCTCGGACGGGGAGTGGGTCCCTGTGGCCCAGCATTTT
J gene: TRBJ2-3; V gene: TRBV7-2; D gene: TRBD2; clone size: NA; CDR3 protein: CASSLMAGGNTDTQYF; CDR3 DNA: TGTGCCAGCAGCTTAATGGCGGGAGGGAACACAGATACGCAGTATTTT
J gene: TRBJ2-1; V gene: TRBV7-3; D gene: TRBD1; clone size: NA; CDR3 protein: CASSSPRSGGSYNEQFF; CDR3 DNA: TGTGCCAGCAGCTCCCCCCGATCAGGGGGCTCCTACAATGAGCAGTTCTTC
J gene: TRBJ2-3; V gene: TRBV30; D gene: NA; clone size: NA; CDR3 protein: CAWSVGGTDTQYF; CDR3 DNA: TGTGCCTGGAGTGTCGGAGGCACAGATACGCAGTATTTT
J gene: TRBJ2-5; V gene: TRBV19; D gene: NA; clone size: NA; CDR3 protein: CASSIGSAGKETQYF; CDR3 DNA: TGTGCCAGTAGTATTGGGTCAGCGGGCAAAGAGACCCAGTACTTC
J gene: TRBJ1-2; V gene: TRBV3-1/TRBV3-2; D gene: NA; clone size: NA; CDR3 protein: CASSPGVGYTF; CDR3 DNA: TGTGCCAGCAGCCCGGGTGTAGGCTACACCTTC
J gene: TRBJ2-7; V gene: TRBV4-1; D gene: TRBD1; clone size: NA; CDR3 protein: CASSKIGGQAIF; CDR3 DNA: TGCGCCAGCAGCAAAATCGGAGGACAGGCTATTTTC
J gene: TRBJ2-1; V gene: TRBV27; D gene: NA; clone size: NA; CDR3 protein: CASSQGNRQFF; CDR3 DNA: TGTGCCAGCAGCCAGGGCAACCGGCAGTTCTTC
J gene: TRBJ2-5; V gene: TRBV2; D gene: NA; clone size: NA; CDR3 protein: CASSASLEETQYF; CDR3 DNA: TGTGCCAGCAGTGCCTCCCTTGAAGAGACCCAGTACTTC
J gene: TRBJ1-1; V gene: TRBV20-1; D gene: NA; clone size: NA; CDR3 protein: CRRNGEGAFF; CDR3 DNA: TGCAGGAGAAACGGGGAGGGAGCTTTCTTT